This section outlines one TCR beta chain sequence together with its context. This entry is derived from a study of T cell changes during pregnancy in multiple sclerosis. Assay used: immunoSEQ multiplex PCR; TCRdb lists only in-frame clones, some missing. Of 120,000 or so clones listed, approximately 94% are singletons. The material sequenced was peripheral blood, taken before pregnancy. The clonotype originates from a female donor with multiple sclerosis, enrolled in a pregnancy study.

The CDR3: CASSLGAGSDTQYF. In DNA form, the CDR3 reads TGTGCCAGCAGCTTGGGGGCGGGGTCAGATACGCAGTATTTT. This rearrangement joins TRBV5-6 to TRBJ2-3, with D possibly TRBD2 on 6 matching bases. This CDR3 region has 14 residues. Germline-derived CDR1 and CDR2 are SGHDT and YYEEEE. V was pared by 0 bases and J by 4 bases, with 9 bases between.